This TCR beta chain was observed in a study of T-cell reconstitution after alpha-beta-depleted transplantation in children. Study-wide results and limits: Newly generated T cells supplied most T-cell counts and diversity one year post-transplant. Expanded graft clones numbering several hundred reportedly gave rise to alpha-beta T cells about two months after transplant. After transplant, high TCRbeta diversity at day 60 in some patients arose from surviving recipient T cells and thymic progenitors.

This clonotype appeared a few times. The antigen is unknown. Preparation of the TCRbeta library used unique molecular identifiers. TCRdb ran MiXCR on the PCR reads and lists one entry per CDR3 protein. The sample has around 270,000 distinct CDR3 sequences, about 9.5% seen once. Sequenced here: PBMCs, sampled before TCRalphabeta/CD19-depleted stem cell transplant. This TCR was recovered from a boy younger than two with acute myeloid leukemia, due to receive a stem cell transplant.

CDR3 in amino acids: CSVVGGNSPLHF. In DNA form, the CDR3 reads TGCAGTGTCGTAGGGGGGAATTCACCCCTCCACTTT. The rearrangement joins TRBV20-1 to TRBJ1-6; maybe TRBD1 (6 bases). Germline CDR1 reads DFQATT; CDR2 reads SNEGSKA (reference sequence). V was shortened by 7 bases and J by 7 bases, with 11 bases between the two germline ends. This CDR3 contains 12 residues.